One sample yielded the 11 T cell receptor beta chains listed below, sequenced in a study of T cells after posttransplantation cyclophosphamide. TCRdb's copy holds only in-frame clones and misses some; the assay was immunoSEQ multiplex PCR. The repertoire includes 20,000 to 25,000 clones, roughly two thirds of them detected once, and roughly 0.65% sits in the top ten. Sequenced material: memory CD4+ T cells sorted from PBMCs. The source of these receptors is a woman aged 60-75 years in good health, CMV-negative, and a related stem cell transplant donor.

Points on this clone: The junction departs from germline at one end; a sequencing error may be responsible. V is TRBV7-7 and J is TRBJ2-2, with unresolved D. Germline V gene sequence: CDR1 SSHAT, CDR2 FNYEAQ (reference sequence). This CDR3 is built from 15 residues. CDR3 nucleotide sequence: TGTGCTAGCAGCTTAGGCAGAGGGAACACCGGGGAGCTGTTTTTT. Residues: CASSLGRGNTGELFF.

The V gene is TRBV5-1, the J gene TRBJ2-1; the match to TRBD2 covers 13 bases. Per germline, CDR1 SGHRS and CDR2 YFSETQ. Trimming removed 4 bases from V and 6 bases from J; junction bases left unmatched: 13. The CDR3 is made up of 18 amino acids. Written as DNA, the CDR3 is TGCGCCAGCAGCGAGACCCCCTGGACTAGCGGGGGAATCAATGAGCAGTTCTTC. As protein: CASSETPWTSGGINEQFF. The full variable domain, rest sourced from reference TRBV5-1 and TRBJ2-1, is KAGVTQTPRYLIKTRGQQVTLSCSPISGHRSVSWYQQTPGQGLQFLFEYFSETQRNKGNFPGRFSGRQFSNSRSEMNVSTLELGDSALYLCASSETPWTSGGINEQFFGPGTRLTVL.

The rearrangement uses TRBV5-1 and TRBJ2-5; TRBD2 aligns across 13 bases. Germline trimming cut 0 bases from V and 5 bases from J; bases unmatched to any gene: 4. This CDR3 is 16 amino acids long. The germline V gene has CDR1 SGHRS and CDR2 YFSETQ. In DNA form, the CDR3 reads TGCGCCAGCAGCTTGGGACTAGCGGGGGGTGAGGAGACCCAGTACTTC. Amino acid sequence: CASSLGLAGGEETQYF.

The V gene is TRBV5-1, the J gene TRBJ1-5; D gene uncertain. Trimming took 5 bases from V and 6 from J, leaving 18 bases between them. Germline V gene sequence: CDR1 SGHRS, CDR2 YFSETQ. This CDR3 is 15 amino acids long. Here the CDR3 reads CASSPIPGSSQPQHF. As DNA, the CDR3 is TGCGCCAGCAGTCCAATACCGGGATCGAGTCAGCCCCAGCATTTT.

The chain carries TRBV2 and TRBJ2-1; possible D gene TRBD2, 6 bases. Germline CDR1 and CDR2: SNHLY and FYNNEI. Trimming stripped 7 bases from V and 8 bases from J, with 18 bases between. There are 14 residues in the CDR3. The CDR3 sequence is CASMGGEVSHEQFF. The CDR3 bases are TGTGCCAGCATGGGGGGAGAGGTTTCACATGAGCAGTTCTTC.

The V gene is TRBV21-1, the J gene TRBJ2-3; the table's D call, TRBD2, has no DNA check behind it. TRBV21-1 is a pseudogene. This CDR3 region has 14 residues. DNA for the CDR3: TGTGCCAGCGTGTCTAGCGGGATCACAGATACGCAGTATTTT. Protein: CASVSSGITDTQYF.

This rearrangement joins TRBV5-5 to TRBJ2-7; the D is unclear. This CDR3 has 14 residues. Trimming cost V 2 bases and J 1 base, with 10 bases left between them. Germline V gives CDR1 SGHKS, CDR2 YYEKEE (reference sequence). The chain's CDR3 is CASSLATRSYEQYF. CDR3 DNA sequence: TGTGCCAGCAGCTTAGCGACTCGGTCCTACGAGCAGTACTTC.

The rearrangement links TRBV6-5 to TRBJ1-1; D unclear. The CDR3 loop spans 16 amino acids. V lost 0 bases and J 1 base, leaving 12 bases between the germline ends. CDR1 and CDR2 from the germline V gene are MNHEY and SVGAGI. CDR3 sequence (DNA): TGTGCCAGCAGTTACTCGAAGCCACCCTGGAACACTGAAGCTTTCTTT. Translated: CASSYSKPPWNTEAFF.

J is TRBJ2-5 and V is TRBV7-6, with 12 bases identical to TRBD2. The J call is in doubt because the DNA end fits TRBJ2-7 better. CDR1 and CDR2 (germline): SGHVS, FNYEAQ. The CDR3 has 15 residues. The DNA for the CDR3 is TGTGCCAGCAGCTCGCCAACTAGCGGGAGGTACGAGCAGTACTTC. Protein sequence: CASSSPTSGRYEQYF.

This clone occurred a few times. The chain employs TRBV20-1 and TRBJ2-7; D ambiguous. Germline V gene data show CDR1 as DFQATT and CDR2 as SNEGSKA (reference sequence). CDR3 size: 11 residues. The V end lost 5 bases, the J end lost 1 base, and 6 bases lay between the germline ends. The CDR3 region has the DNA TGCAGTGCTTCCATTTCCTACGAGCAGTACTTC. This sequence encodes CSASISYEQYF.

The chain is built from TRBV5-4 and TRBJ2-3; D is perhaps TRBD2 (7 bases). Germline V lookup: CDR1 SGHNT, CDR2 YYREEE (reference sequence). V shed 4 bases and J shed 2 bases, with 17 bases lying between them. This CDR3 has 16 residues. The CDR3 bases are TGTGCCAGCAGCCCGGGGGCGGGGAGGGACACAGATACGCAGTATTTT. Translating it yields CASSPGAGRDTDTQYF.